The following is a T cell receptor (beta chain) sequence with its context. Its cognate antigen is unknown. Under recently defined diagnostic criteria, the patients with Susac syndrome qualified as having definite or probable disease. The CD8+ and CD4+ T cells were isolated magnetically using a negative isolation approach, whereas the TEMRA cells were enriched by FACS. This sample is part of a study of CD8 T cells in Susac syndrome. Findings of the study overall: Susac-specific public clones in total CD8+ repertoires numbered some 16; in CD8+ TEMRA repertoires, they numbered about 5.

Trimming removed 1 base at V and 2 bases at J, with 6 bases between. Germline V gives CDR1 DFQATT, CDR2 SNEGSKA (reference sequence). The CDR3 totals 12 residues. Reverse transcription of roughly 0.45 to 1 ug RNA used random hexamers. Coverage of TCR beta CDR3 amplification by immunoSEQ multiplex PCR extended to 54 Vbeta and 13 Jbeta. TCRdb re-called the immunoSEQ multiplex PCR reads through MiXCR, storing one row per CDR3 protein. The table lists about 76,000 distinct CDR3 sequences, about 94% of them singletons. This clonotype originated in a human donor with Susac syndrome. V usage is TRBV20-1 and J usage is TRBJ2-7, with D possibly being TRBD2 (5 bases). What was sequenced was CD8+ T cells from PBMCs. CDR3 amino acids: CSARGETYEQYF. In DNA form, the CDR3 reads TGCAGTGCTAGAGGGGAGACCTACGAGCAGTACTTC.